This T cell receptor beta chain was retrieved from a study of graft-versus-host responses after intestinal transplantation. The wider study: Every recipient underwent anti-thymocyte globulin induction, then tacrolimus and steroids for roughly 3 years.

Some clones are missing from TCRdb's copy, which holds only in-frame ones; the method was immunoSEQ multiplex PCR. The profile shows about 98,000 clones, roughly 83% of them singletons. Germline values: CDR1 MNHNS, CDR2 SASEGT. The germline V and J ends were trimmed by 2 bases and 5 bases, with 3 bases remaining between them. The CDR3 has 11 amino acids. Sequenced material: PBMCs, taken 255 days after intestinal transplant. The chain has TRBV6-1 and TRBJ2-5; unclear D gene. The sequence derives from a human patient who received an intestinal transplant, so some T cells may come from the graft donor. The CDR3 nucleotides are TGTGCCAGCAGTGAATTGGAGACCCAGTACTTC. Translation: CASSELETQYF.